This T cell receptor (beta chain) was sequenced in a study of Graves' ophthalmopathy and Graves' hyperthyroidism. Study overall: Before any treatment was given, at initial diagnosis, peripheral blood was collected.

TCR beta CDR3 regions were amplified from RNA transcripts. A first-round RT-PCR used HTBI primers, followed by a second-round multiplex PCR. From the multiplex PCR reads, TCRdb called clonotypes with MiXCR, one entry per CDR3 protein. There are 740,000 or so distinct CDR3 sequences in the sample; around 40% occur only once, and about 40% lies in the top ten. Germline CDR1 and CDR2: KGHDR and SFDVKD. This CDR3 is 15 amino acids long. Germline trimming cut 4 bases from V and 5 bases from J; bases unmatched to any gene: 7. Points from the study as a whole: The 13-signature model separated ophthalmopathy from stable hyperthyroidism at roughly 88% sensitivity and around 80% specificity. The model flagged ophthalmopathy progression at more than 70% sensitivity and 72% to 85% specificity.

A word on this clonotype: Its specificity is not known.

Clinical symptoms, serum thyroxine, TRAb, thyroid ultrasound and orbital computed tomography determined diagnosis. The receptor was isolated from an adult man with Graves' ophthalmopathy. This chain uses TRBV24-1 with TRBJ2-3; the match to TRBD2 covers 8 bases. Sequencing used peripheral blood. CDR3 amino acids: CATSERGRNEDTQYF. CDR3 nucleotides: TGTGCCACCAGTGAACGCGGGAGGAACGAAGATACGCAGTATTTT.